Many counts were recorded for the clone carrying this T cell receptor beta chain. The sample belongs to a study of T-cell reconstitution after alpha-beta-depleted transplantation in children. The TCRbeta library was prepared with unique molecular identifiers. TCRdb redid the calling of the PCR reads with MiXCR, one entry per CDR3 protein. Of some 200,000 distinct CDR3 sequences in the sample, roughly 15% were seen once. J was trimmed by 6 bases and V by 4 bases; bases with no gene match: 9. CDR1 and CDR2 from the germline V gene are SGHRS and YFSETQ. CDR3 size: 14 residues. This specimen was PBMCs from the stem cell graft donor, taken from the stem cell graft. The chain combines TRBV5-1 with TRBJ1-2; 7 bases fit TRBD1. The clonotype originates from a human donor who donated a stem cell graft to a child with acute lymphoblastic leukemia. CDR3 DNA: TGCGCCAGCAGCCTAGGAGGGGGCGGGGATGGCTACACCTTC. Its translation: CASSLGGGGDGYTF.